Given below is one T cell receptor beta chain in context. Its antigen is not known. This specimen comes from a study of tumor-infiltrating lymphocytes in primary liver carcinoma. Study details: With diameters of about 4 to 11 cm, tumors were stage T1-T3 N0M0. Study findings and constraints: Reduced overlap was seen in tumor-adjacent and tumor-blood pairs versus tumor region pairs.

It was unsorted whole blood that yielded blood RNA, and germline DNA was also extracted. Prior to surgery, roughly 4 milliliters of peripheral blood were drawn. The CDR3 has 12 amino acids. Germline V lookup: CDR1 SEHNR, CDR2 FQNEAQ (reference sequence). Between the trimmed V and J ends, which lost 1 base and 6 bases, there was a span of 7 bases. With around 450 ng total RNA as template and a constant-region primer, TCR beta cDNA was made. TCR beta libraries came from three nested multiplex PCR rounds using slightly modified ARM-PCR. It was with TRBV1-TRBV30 forward primers and a C-beta reverse primer that the first two PCR rounds were run, at around 10 cycles each. Each CDR3 protein gets one entry after TCRdb re-called the multiplex PCR reads with MiXCR. Of 300,000 to 400,000 distinct CDR3 sequences listed, around three fifths are singletons.

Sequenced sample: peripheral blood. V usage is TRBV7-9 and J usage is TRBJ2-7; D call uncertain. The TCR originated in a middle-aged man with primary liver carcinoma and hepatitis B virus infection. The CDR3 nucleotides read TGTGCCAGCAGCTTAGTGCAGTCCGAGCAGTACTTC. Protein product: CASSLVQSEQYF.